A selection of T cell receptor beta chains follows, all from one sample in a study of cytomegalovirus exposure and HLA in healthy donors. Produced via immunoSEQ multiplex PCR; TCRdb's table is partial and in-frame only. The sample includes 150,000 to 200,000 clones, about 85% of them seen just once. Source material: PBMCs. Every receptor here comes from a man between 25 and 39 years old in good health and CMV-seropositive. The CDR3 runs from the conserved cysteine through the conserved F or W. The order of the fields is clone size, D gene, J gene, CDR3 length, V gene, CDR3 protein, CDR3 DNA. D genes are given only for firm matches. The size entry is marked missing in some rows and otherwise reads once, few, many or a size class.

>.|.|TRBJ2-3|15|TRBV14
CASSPGLFSTDTQYF
TGTGCCAGCAGCCCGGGACTTTTTAGCACAGATACGCAGTATTTT
>few|.|TRBJ2-7|14|TRBV6-5
CASSYRGGAYEQYF
TGTGCCAGCAGTTACCGCGGCGGGGCCTACGAGCAGTACTTC
>.|TRBD2|TRBJ2-3|15|TRBV7-9
CSSSLATSNTDTQYF
TGTTCCAGCAGCTTAGCGACTAGCAACACAGATACGCAGTATTTT
>once|.|TRBJ2-7|15|TRBV9
CASSADDSYSYEQYF
TGTGCCAGCAGCGCAGACGACAGTTACTCCTACGAGCAGTACTTC
>.|.|TRBJ2-2|15|TRBV6-4
CASSDTGSPPGELFF
TGTGCCAGCAGTGATACCGGGAGCCCCCCCGGGGAGCTGTTTTTT
>.|.|TRBJ2-1|17|TRBV27
CASRSDRGAHSYNEQFF
TGTGCCAGCAGGTCGGATCGAGGCGCCCACTCCTACAATGAGCAGTTCTTC
>.|TRBD2|TRBJ2-1|16|TRBV4-3
CASSQVGTSEIHEQFF
TGCGCCAGCAGCCAAGTGGGGACTAGCGAAATCCATGAGCAGTTCTTC
>once|.|TRBJ1-1|14|TRBV6-5
CASSYRARGSEAFF
TGTGCCAGCAGTTATCGGGCACGGGGGTCTGAGGCTTTCTTT
>few|TRBD1|TRBJ1-3|14|TRBV5-5
CASSGTGAGNTIYF
TGTGCCAGCAGCGGTACAGGGGCTGGAAACACCATATATTTT
>.|TRBD2|TRBJ2-2|16|TRBV7-9
CASSDRLAGGSGELFF
TGTGCCAGCAGCGACAGACTAGCGGGAGGTTCCGGGGAGCTGTTTTTT
>.|.|TRBJ2-5|13|TRBV2
CASSARRQETQYF
TGTGCCAGCAGTGCGAGGCGACAAGAGACCCAGTACTTC
>.|.|TRBJ2-6|13|TRBV7-9
CSSSLALANVLTF
TGTTCCAGCAGCTTAGCACTGGCCAACGTCCTGACTTTC
>.|.|TRBJ2-1|15|TRBV27
CASSSPSLEGNEQFF
TGTGCCAGCAGTTCCCCTTCACTAGAAGGGAATGAGCAGTTCTTC
>.|TRBD1|TRBJ1-1|15|TRBV5-1
CASSWEGQGKAEAFF
TGCGCCAGCAGCTGGGAAGGACAGGGGAAAGCTGAAGCTTTCTTT
>.|.|TRBJ2-2|11|TRBV6-6
CASSNGGELFF
TGTGCCAGCAGCAACGGGGGGGAGCTGTTTTTT
>once|.|TRBJ2-7|12|TRBV30
CAWNARHGEQYF
TGTGCCTGGAATGCTCGACATGGCGAGCAGTACTTC
>.|.|TRBJ1-2|14|TRBV7-2
CASSWTQGPEGYTF
TGTGCCAGCAGCTGGACGCAGGGGCCCGAGGGCTACACCTTC
>.|.|TRBJ1-6|13|TRBV11-2
CASSLQRESPLHF
TGTGCCAGCAGCTTACAACGGGAGTCACCCCTCCACTTT
>.|.|TRBJ1-2|13|TRBV6-1
CASRGLANYGYTF
TGTGCCAGCAGGGGGCTGGCGAACTATGGCTACACCTTC
>.|.|TRBJ1-3|16|TRBV19
CASSSYPGDSGNTIYF
TGTGCCAGTAGCTCCTACCCAGGGGACTCTGGAAACACCATATATTTT
>.|TRBD1|TRBJ1-5|14|TRBV6-5
CASRSQGVNQPQHF
TGTGCCAGCAGATCTCAGGGGGTCAATCAGCCCCAGCATTTT
>.|TRBD1|TRBJ1-1|17|TRBV27
CASSLSPMRGRGTEAFF
TGTGCCAGCAGTTTAAGCCCTATGAGGGGGCGCGGCACTGAAGCTTTCTTT
>.|.|TRBJ1-1|18|TRBV7-3
CASGTGVRLYKGFTEAFF
TGTGCCAGCGGGACGGGAGTTCGGTTATATAAAGGGTTCACTGAAGCTTTCTTT
>.|.|TRBJ2-1|14|TRBV6-5
CASSSYRGYNEQFF
TGTGCCAGCAGCTCCTATCGCGGCTACAATGAGCAGTTCTTC
>.|.|TRBJ2-7|18|TRBV4-3
CASSQVRPTASISYEQYF
TGCGCCAGCAGCCAAGTTCGTCCGACAGCAAGTATCTCCTACGAGCAGTACTTC
>.|TRBD1|TRBJ1-5|15|TRBV11-3
CASSPGQGSNQPQHF
TGTGCCAGCAGCCCAGGACAGGGGTCCAATCAGCCCCAGCATTTT
>.|.|TRBJ1-1|13|TRBV5-6
CASSLAWNTEAFF
TGTGCCAGCAGCTTGGCCTGGAACACTGAAGCTTTCTTT
>.|TRBD1|TRBJ1-6|17|TRBV12-5
CARWGRGGGGGSSPLHF
TGTGCTAGGTGGGGTCGAGGAGGGGGCGGAGGGTCGTCACCCCTCCACTTT
>.|TRBD1|TRBJ1-1|14|TRBV2
CASSQQGANTEAFF
TGTGCCAGCAGTCAGCAGGGGGCGAACACTGAAGCTTTCTTT
>.|TRBD1|TRBJ2-7|13|TRBV6-5
CASSEGQLHEQYF
TGTGCCAGCAGTGAGGGACAGTTGCACGAGCAGTACTTC
>once|.|TRBJ2-3|15|TRBV19
CASSIRGRTTDTQYF
TGTGCCAGTAGTATCCGGGGGAGGACCACAGATACGCAGTATTTT
>once|.|TRBJ1-2|12|TRBV29-1
CSVNRPGEGYTF
TGCAGCGTCAACCGGCCGGGGGAAGGCTACACCTTC
>.|TRBD1|TRBJ1-4|15|TRBV5-1
CASSLTGTALEKLFF
TGCGCCAGCAGCTTGACCGGGACAGCTCTTGAAAAACTGTTTTTT
>few|.|TRBJ1-1|11|TRBV4-2
CASSRGGEAFF
TGTGCCAGCAGTCGGGGGGGAGAAGCTTTCTTT
>.|TRBD1|TRBJ1-4|16|TRBV19
CASSIRPGQVNEKLFF
TGTGCCAGTAGTATAAGGCCGGGACAGGTCAATGAAAAACTGTTTTTT
>few|TRBD1|TRBJ2-4|14|TRBV19
CASTPTGGGDIQYF
TGTGCCAGTACCCCGACAGGGGGAGGGGACATTCAGTACTTC